This entry features one T cell receptor beta chain sequence. This sample is part of a study of beta chain features in type 1 diabetes. Sequencing targeted expressed TCRB transcripts, as all isolated RNA had been reverse transcribed. The protocol was immunoSEQ multiplex PCR, while the TCRdb copy is restricted to in-frame clones and leaves out a portion. The data hold about 200,000 clones, with about a tenth observed a single time. From germline, CDR1 is SGHDT and CDR2 YYEEEE. The CDR3 contains 16 residues. V was cut by 1 base and J by 7 bases, with 18 bases left in between. The sequenced material came from central memory CD4+ T cells from blood. The V and J genes are TRBV5-6 and TRBJ1-5; a weak D match, TRBD1 (6 bases). This TCR derives from a young man in good health. The CDR3 nucleotides are TGTGCCAGCAGCTTGCTGGGCAGGGGAGGAGGGCAGCCCCAGCATTTT. Amino acid sequence: CASSLLGRGGGQPQHF.